The next 18 T cell receptor beta chains were all read from a single sample in a study of T-cell memory formation after mild COVID-19 (dated by TCRdb to the early 2020s). The protocol used for the library was 5' RACE. The sequencer listed for this sample is Illumina NovaSeq 6000. TCRdb itself trimmed the public reads at Q25 with fastp, ran MiXCR and retained productive beta chains. A single entry per CDR3 protein holds the most common genes and DNA from its merged rows. The sample data list about 470,000 distinct CDR3 sequences, and around a quarter of these were observed just once. Together, the top ten hold about an eighth of the sample. The sequenced sample was PBMCs or a T cell subset sorted from them (not recorded which). These receptors all come from an adult woman who had mild COVID-19 (a few samples of this study predate the infection). The sample titles of this study are shuffled in the database, so cell type and time point are left out; the donor was told from shared clones.

The chain recombines TRBV11-2 with TRBJ2-1; D is perhaps TRBD1 or TRBD2 (5 bases each). The V end was cut by 5 bases, the J end by 6 bases, with 17 bases between. The V gene's germline CDR1 is SGHAT and CDR2 FQNNGV. The CDR3 spans 15 residues. DNA for the CDR3: TGTGCCAGCAGCCACGGCCCCGGGGCCCCCAATGAGCAGTTCTTC. Its translation is CASSHGPGAPNEQFF. Looking up the rest from reference TRBV11-2 and TRBJ2-1 gives the full variable domain: EAGVAQSPRYKIIEKRQSVAFWCNPISGHATLYWYQQILGQGPKLLIQFQNNGVVDDSQLPKDRFSAERLKGVDSTLKIQPAKLEDSAVYLCASSHGPGAPNEQFFGPGTRLTVL.

The rearrangement joins TRBV11-2 to TRBJ2-5, with TRBD1 identical over 10 bases. The CDR3 runs to 18 residues. CDR1 SGHAT and CDR2 FQNNGV come from the germline V gene. The J segment lost 0 bases and the V segment lost 5 bases, leaving 12 bases of the junction unmatched. The CDR3 is CASSMSGSGQGDQETQYF. CDR3 DNA: TGTGCCAGCAGCATGAGCGGGAGCGGACAGGGGGACCAAGAGACCCAGTACTTC.

This clonotype was found a few times. CDR3 protein: CASSQVPETQYF. CDR3 bases: TGCGCCAGCAGCCAAGTACCGGAGACCCAGTACTTC. The genes are TRBV4-1 and TRBJ2-5, with D unclear. CDR1 is MGHRA, CDR2 YSYEKL, per germline. Trimming pared 1 base from V and 5 bases from J, leaving 5 bases between. This CDR3 has 12 residues.

The chain carries TRBV23-1 and TRBJ1-1; D ambiguous. TRBV23-1 is an ORF; its function is uncertain. The V and J ends lost 4 bases and 2 bases respectively, with 14 bases between them. The CDR3 is made up of 15 amino acids. The CDR3 DNA reads as TGCGCCAGCAGTCCGGCGGGCAGCTTTAACACTGAAGCTTTCTTT. Its translation is CASSPAGSFNTEAFF.

V usage is TRBV10-3 and J usage is TRBJ2-7; D is undetermined. V was pared by 0 bases and J by 1 base, with 10 bases between. Germline V gene sequence: CDR1 ENHRY, CDR2 SYGVKD. This CDR3 is built from 15 residues. CDR3: CAISESVGMSYEQYF. In nucleotides, the CDR3 is TGTGCCATCAGTGAGTCGGTAGGGATGTCCTACGAGCAGTACTTC.

This clonotype was seen a handful of times. The chain joins TRBV12-3 or TRBV12-4 to TRBJ2-1, with D possibly TRBD2 on 5 matching bases. The ends were cut back, 3 bases at V and 2 bases at J, with 11 bases in the middle. The CDR3 is 15 residues long. CDR3 region: CASSLRAGPYNEQFF. The CDR3 nucleotides read TGTGCCAGCAGTTTGAGGGCGGGCCCCTACAATGAGCAGTTCTTC.

Here the CDR3 DNA reads TGTGCCAGCAGTTTTTCGGACAGGCCTGGAAACACCATATATTTT. It specifies CASSFSDRPGNTIYF. This chain links TRBV12-3 or TRBV12-4 with TRBJ1-3; 7 positions match TRBD1. This CDR3 has 15 amino acids. J gave up 2 bases and V 3 bases, and 4 bases lay outside the gene matches.

The chain employs TRBV7-6 and TRBJ2-3; a possible D gene is TRBD2 (7 bases). Deletions cut 1 base from V and 1 base from J, with 12 bases between. The CDR3 is 16 amino acids. CDR1 SGHVS and CDR2 FNYEAQ come from the germline V gene. CDR3 nucleotides: TGTGCCAGCAGCTTAGTACGGGGGGCCGGCACAGATACGCAGTATTTT. Residues: CASSLVRGAGTDTQYF.

This clonotype was seen more than once but under ten times. This chain uses TRBV20-1 with TRBJ2-1, with TRBD2 identical over 10 bases. Looked up from germline, CDR1 is DFQATT and CDR2 is SNEGSKA (reference sequence). The CDR3 runs to 14 residues. V was pared by 5 bases and J by 0 bases, with 1 base of the junction left unmatched. CDR3 region: CSALAGVSYNEQFF. The CDR3 region has the DNA TGCAGTGCTCTAGCGGGAGTCTCCTACAATGAGCAGTTCTTC.

This chain connects TRBV7-9 to TRBJ1-2; 7 bases are shared with TRBD1. V shed 5 bases and J 2 bases; nucleotides not matched to a gene: 8. Germline-derived CDR1 and CDR2 are SEHNR and FQNEAQ (reference sequence). The CDR3 spans 15 residues. CDR3 nucleotides: TGTGCCAGCAGCGCCCGGGACAGAGAAAACTATGGCTACACCTTC. It specifies CASSARDRENYGYTF.

V gene TRBV12-3 or TRBV12-4 combines with J gene TRBJ2-5; a weak D match, TRBD1 (5 bases). The CDR3 is 16 residues long. Trimming shortened V by 6 bases and J by 2 bases, and 19 bases separated the two germline ends. CDR3 sequence (DNA): TGTGCCAGCAGAAGAAAAGGGGTCTCGATTCAAGAGACCCAGTACTTC. This sequence encodes CASRRKGVSIQETQYF.

This clonotype turned up a few times. The chain employs TRBV19 and TRBJ1-2; a possible D gene is TRBD1 (6 bases). The germline gives CDR1 LNHDA, CDR2 SQIVND (reference sequence). This CDR3 contains 13 residues. Trimming took off 5 bases at V and 7 bases at J, with 14 bases between the two ends. The CDR3, as DNA: TGTGCCAGTAGTCCAGCCGGGACAAGTGGCTACACCTTC. Translating gives CASSPAGTSGYTF.

The chain is built from TRBV27 and TRBJ2-5; 8 nucleotides align to TRBD1. The germline V gene has CDR1 MNHEY and CDR2 SMNVEV (reference sequence). The V and J ends lost 6 bases and 3 bases, in that order; junction bases with no gene match: 9. The CDR3 contains 15 residues. In DNA, the CDR3 is TGTGCCAGCAGCCTTCTAGGACAGGGAAAAGAGACCCAGTACTTC. Protein sequence: CASSLLGQGKETQYF.

The chain employs TRBV5-1 and TRBJ1-1; D gene unclear. This CDR3 has 14 amino acids. V lost 4 bases and J lost 6, with 16 bases in between. CDR1 SGHRS and CDR2 YFSETQ come from the germline V gene. CDR3 in DNA: TGCGCCAGCAGCCTCGACGGCCAGAGCGCTGAAGCTTTCTTT. Its translation: CASSLDGQSAEAFF.

The V gene is TRBV18, the J gene TRBJ1-1; D is undetermined. The CDR3 has 14 residues. The germline V and J ends were trimmed by 3 bases and 3 bases, with 11 bases remaining between them. Per germline, CDR1 KGHSH and CDR2 LQKENI. CDR3 sequence: CASSPEGWDTEAFF. CDR3 in DNA: TGTGCCAGCTCACCGGAGGGCTGGGACACTGAAGCTTTCTTT.

The table lists this clonotype with a few counts. The chain combines TRBV5-1 with TRBJ2-5; D may be TRBD1 or TRBD2 (5 bases each). The CDR3 totals 13 residues. Germline CDR1 is SGHRS and CDR2 is YFSETQ. V gave up 6 bases and J gave up 5 bases, with 14 bases separating them. This chain's CDR3 is CASMRGSQETQYF. CDR3 nucleotides: TGCGCCAGCATGAGGGGCAGCCAGGAGACCCAGTACTTC.

This clonotype has more than one count but fewer than ten. The V call is TRBV14, the J call TRBJ2-1; 13 bases fit TRBD2. The CDR3 contains 17 residues. J gave up 2 bases and V 3 bases, and 4 bases lay outside the gene matches. The germline CDR1 and CDR2 sequences are SGHDN and FVKESK. This CDR3 is CASSHVTSGGAYNEQFF. The CDR3 DNA reads as TGTGCCAGCAGCCACGTCACTAGCGGGGGGGCCTACAATGAGCAGTTCTTC.

This chain connects TRBV5-1 to TRBJ2-2; 7 bases line up with TRBD1. There are 14 residues in the CDR3. The V gene's germline CDR1 is SGHRS and CDR2 YFSETQ. V dropped 6 bases and J dropped 6; count of bases not matched to a gene: 8. The CDR3 bases are TGCGCCAGCACGCGACAGGGTCAGGCCGGGGAGCTGTTTTTT. Its translation is CASTRQGQAGELFF.